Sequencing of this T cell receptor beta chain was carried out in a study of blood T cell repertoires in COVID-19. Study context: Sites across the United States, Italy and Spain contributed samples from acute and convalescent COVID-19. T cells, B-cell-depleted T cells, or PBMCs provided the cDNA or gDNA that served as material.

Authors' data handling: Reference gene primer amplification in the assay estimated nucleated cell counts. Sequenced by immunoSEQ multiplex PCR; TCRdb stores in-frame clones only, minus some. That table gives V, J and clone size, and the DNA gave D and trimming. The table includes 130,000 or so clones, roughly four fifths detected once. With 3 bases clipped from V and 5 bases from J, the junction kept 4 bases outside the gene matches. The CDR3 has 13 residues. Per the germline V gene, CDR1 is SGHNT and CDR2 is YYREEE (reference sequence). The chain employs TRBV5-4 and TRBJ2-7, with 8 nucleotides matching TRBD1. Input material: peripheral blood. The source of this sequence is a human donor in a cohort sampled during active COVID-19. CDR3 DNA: TGTGCCAGCAGCTGGACAGGGAACCACGAGCAGTACTTC. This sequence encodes CASSWTGNHEQYF.